This TCR beta chain was retrieved from a study of blood T cells in healthy people across ages (dated by TCRdb to 2013 to 2016). Broadly, across the study: In model experiments, template switching captured about one uniquely barcoded TCR beta cDNA molecule for every two T cells. For two donors (one aged 18 to 29 and one aged 80 or older), the study analyzed two additional independent replicas of 1 million unique cDNA reads from the same blood draw. To track age-related changes in TCR beta repertoire diversity, the study relied on deep sequencing normalized with unique cDNA molecular identifiers. Donors of different ages were randomly distributed across sequencing lanes to avoid experimental bias. Donors were grouped into four age groups: young (average 16 years), middle-aged (39), aged (around 60) and long-lived (approximately 82). General conclusions and limits of the study: Conclusive comparison of naive and antigen-experienced compartments was prevented by the profiling of bulk unsorted PBMCs. As age increased, observed TCR beta diversity per million T cells dropped in a roughly linear way, and a significant reduction was already evident by age 40. Because donor CMV infection status was unknown, age-related changes in expanded clonotypes were potentially confounded. The long-lived group showed more naive CD4+ T cells, fewer expanded clones and increased TCR diversity than the aged group, suggesting age selection. A strong correlation was found between observed TCR beta diversity and the percentage of naive T cells measured by flow cytometry. Estimates of total diversity based on one million sequenced T cells were regarded as lower bounds and as underestimates.

The roughly 38 donors, aged about 6 to 95 years, were systemically healthy Caucasian individuals from Russia. About 10 milliliters of peripheral blood were drawn from each donor into EDTA-treated Vacutainer tubes. PBMCs were isolated by Ficoll-Paque density-gradient centrifugation, with at least 7 million obtained per sample. Total RNA, at least 6 micrograms per sample, was extracted from PBMCs with Trizol reagent. For every donor, an aliquot of PBMCs went through flow cytometry to measure the percentages of naive CD45RAhigh/CD27high T cells. From its cysteine to its phenylalanine, the CDR3 spans 15 amino acids. Only the CDR3 region is kept as DNA, spanning 45 bases read in frame from base 1. CDR1 is given as SNHLY and CDR2 as FYNNEI, both from the germline V gene. The library was obtained by 5' RACE. Instrument on record: Illumina HiSeq 2500. The second PCR ran for about 6 to 12 cycles and used a J-beta primer mix along with a sample-barcoded 5' primer. A unique molecular identifier was introduced onto each TCR beta cDNA molecule by a template-switch 5' adaptor carrying 12 random nucleotides. Each sample yielded at least 3 million CDR3-containing paired-end reads. All of the RNA was converted into first-strand cDNA using the Mint cDNA synthesis kit, with a TRBC-specific oligonucleotide serving as the primer. After uracil-DNA glycosylase treatment, a first 18-cycle PCR used universal primers M1SS and BC2_uni_R on all cDNA. As for how the authors treated the data: Normalization of each sample was performed by random selection of 1 million high-quality reads, each carrying a distinct molecular identifier. Instead of being binned into consensus sequences, reads with shared molecular identifiers were discarded. MiTCR, run with a Q25 quality threshold and the strictest error-elimination algorithm, handled CDR3 identification, clonotype clustering and error correction. Lower-bound total TCR beta diversity was estimated with a nonparametric unseen species model using Euler transformation. Clones were called with MiXCR by TCRdb after fastp trimmed the public reads at Q25, and only in-frame beta chains were retained. Rows are combined by CDR3 protein, so each entry shows the most common genes and DNA. These V and J calls rely on TCRdb rather than the paper's analysis. The sample profile shows over 1,300,000 distinct CDR3 sequences; approximately 60% of them were found once. The leading ten clones occupy about 6.7% of the sample.

In regard to this clonotype: This receptor's antigen is unknown. No qualities accompany the bases; no much larger clone lies one base away.

The sequenced material came from blood. This receptor was obtained from a young man in good health. This chain joins TRBV2 to TRBJ2-4, with 7 bases matching TRBD2. The end of the DNA is better explained by TRBJ2-7, so the J call may be wrong. The nucleotides are TGTGCCAGCAGTGAAGGCGGGAGTTGGGTGTACGAGCAGTACTTC. Translated, this is CASSEGGSWVYEQYF.